Below, one T cell receptor beta chain is given with its context. TCRdb itself ran the 5' RACE reads through MiXCR, one entry per CDR3 protein. This table holds a few hundred thousand distinct CDR3 sequences, 9.5% to 15% found once. These data are taken from a study of T cells after yellow fever vaccination. Germline CDR1 reads MNHNS; CDR2 reads SASEGT. The CDR3 is 17 amino acids. The ends lost 8 bases at V and 8 bases at J; junction bases unmatched: 20. V gene TRBV6-1 combines with J gene TRBJ1-2; 10 bases agree with TRBD1. This specimen was CD4+ T cells sorted from PBMCs, taken 15 days after the yellow fever booster vaccination. This TCR was sampled from a young man who received the YFV17D yellow fever vaccine. This chain's CDR3 is CASLRRTGQGGFLGYTF. The CDR3 DNA reads as TGTGCCAGCCTGCGGAGGACAGGACAGGGGGGTTTCTTAGGCTACACCTTC.